Presented here are 21 T cell receptor beta chains from one specimen sequenced in a study of OX40 agonist ivuxolimab in advanced cancers. Produced via immunoSEQ multiplex PCR; TCRdb's table is partial and in-frame only. The sample shows around 98,000 clones, approximately 88% of them seen only once. Source: CD4+ or CD8+ T cells sorted from blood, taken in a trial of the OX40 agonist ivuxolimab. Every receptor here comes from an adult with an advanced solid tumor such as melanoma, head and neck, liver or kidney cancer.

The rearrangement uses TRBV29-1 and TRBJ2-1, with D tentatively TRBD1 (5 bases). Germline lookup yields CDR1 SQVTM and CDR2 ANQGSEA. V lost 5 bases and J lost 6, with 11 bases in between. The CDR3 consists of 12 residues. The CDR3 is CSVLGAANEQFF. The CDR3 DNA reads as TGCAGCGTTCTAGGGGCTGCCAATGAGCAGTTCTTC.

This clone is a singleton in its sample. The gene calls are TRBV6-1 and TRBJ1-1; D call uncertain. This CDR3 region has 13 residues. From germline, CDR1 is MNHNS and CDR2 SASEGT. Deletions cut 6 bases from V and 4 bases from J, with 12 bases between. The CDR3 sequence is CASRRGIATEAFF. The CDR3 region has the DNA TGTGCCAGCAGACGCGGGATCGCCACTGAAGCTTTCTTT.

V is TRBV4-2 and J is TRBJ1-2; 7 bases fit TRBD1. The germline gives CDR1 LGHNA, CDR2 YNFKEQ. This CDR3 has 16 amino acids. With 4 bases clipped from V and 8 bases from J, the junction kept 16 bases outside the gene matches. DNA for the CDR3: TGTGCCAGCAGCCCGGGACAGTCAATTGGGTTGGCCGGCTACACCTTC. As protein: CASSPGQSIGLAGYTF.

This clone appeared once. The chain is built from TRBV5-6 and TRBJ2-1; no clear D gene. V gave up 5 bases and J gave up 9 bases, with 12 bases separating them. Germline V lookup: CDR1 SGHDT, CDR2 YYEEEE. The CDR3 contains 12 residues. CDR3 residues: CASRKIKGEQFF. CDR3 nucleotides: TGTGCCAGCAGAAAAATTAAGGGTGAGCAGTTCTTC.

V usage is TRBV7-2 and J usage is TRBJ2-2; D may be TRBD1 or TRBD2 (5 bases each). V was shortened by 4 bases and J by 3 bases, with 12 bases between the two germline ends. Germline CDR1 and CDR2: SGHTA and FQGNSA. The CDR3 has 15 amino acids. The CDR3 bases are TGTGCCAGCAGCTCCAGGGTGGGAGACACCGGGGAGCTGTTTTTT. Translated, it gives CASSSRVGDTGELFF.

The V gene is TRBV18, the J gene TRBJ2-3; D not certain. Between the trimmed V and J ends, which lost 4 bases and 5 bases, there was a span of 13 bases. Germline loops: CDR1 KGHSH, CDR2 LQKENI. CDR3 length: 14 residues. CDR3 residues: CASSRSSSQDTQYF. Here the CDR3 DNA reads TGTGCCAGCTCACGATCCTCGTCCCAAGATACGCAGTATTTT.

The chain couples TRBV7-2 to TRBJ2-2; no firm D call. This CDR3 region has 15 residues. The V gene's germline CDR1 is SGHTA and CDR2 FQGNSA. V was clipped by 0 bases and J by 1 base, with 6 bases between them. The CDR3 spells CASSLAVQNTGELFF. In DNA, the CDR3 is TGTGCCAGCAGCTTAGCGGTACAGAACACCGGGGAGCTGTTTTTT.

The chain combines TRBV6-5 with TRBJ1-2; the D gene is possibly TRBD1 (5 bases). The germline V and J ends were trimmed by 8 bases and 13 bases, with 20 bases remaining between them. The CDR3 consists of 12 residues. CDR1 and CDR2 (germline): MNHEY, SVGAGI. The CDR3: CASFAGTELPTF. The CDR3 DNA is TGTGCCAGCTTCGCCGGGACGGAGCTGCCCACCTTC.

V usage is TRBV7-3 and J usage is TRBJ1-1, with 8 bases matching TRBD1. CDR1 and CDR2 from the germline V gene are SGHTA and FQGTGA. The junction had 10 bases not matched to a gene; V was cut back by 4 bases and J by 6 bases. The CDR3 spans 15 residues. CDR3 region: CASSSQPGGLPEAFF. In DNA form, the CDR3 reads TGTGCCAGCAGCTCGCAACCAGGGGGCCTCCCTGAAGCTTTCTTT.

The chain links TRBV19 to TRBJ1-2; D is unresolved. In germline, CDR1 is LNHDA, CDR2 SQIVND (reference sequence). Trimming cost V 3 bases and J 1 base, with 6 bases left between them. This CDR3 spans 13 amino acids. The CDR3 DNA reads as TGTGCCAGTAGTATGAACGGTAACTATGGCTACACCTTC. As protein: CASSMNGNYGYTF.

This sequence joins TRBV6-1 and TRBJ2-7; 7 nucleotides align to TRBD1. Germline values: CDR1 MNHNS, CDR2 SASEGT. V shed 1 base, J shed 2 bases, and the junction held 5 bases outside the gene matches. This CDR3 comprises 15 residues. The CDR3 reads CASSEGGQQAYEQYF. In DNA, the CDR3 is TGTGCCAGCAGTGAAGGGGGACAGCAAGCCTACGAGCAGTACTTC.

The chain joins TRBV10-1 to TRBJ1-1; D unresolved. With 0 bases removed from V and 4 bases from J, the gap between germline ends came to 9 bases. Germline V lookup: CDR1 WNHNN, CDR2 SYGVQD (reference sequence). The CDR3 spans 14 residues. Here the CDR3 DNA reads TGCGCCAGCAGTGAGTCGGGCAGGCGCACTGAAGCTTTCTTT. It yields the protein CASSESGRRTEAFF.

The gene calls are TRBV18 and TRBJ2-1; maybe TRBD1 (5 bases). V lost 1 base and J lost 3, with 16 bases in between. Germline V CDR1 and CDR2: KGHSH, LQKENI. The CDR3 is 17 residues long. The CDR3 nucleotides are TGTGCCAGCTCACCACGACCAGGGATCCGCGACTACAATGAGCAGTTCTTC. This codes for CASSPRPGIRDYNEQFF. Using reference TRBV18 and TRBJ2-1 for the parts outside the CDR3, the full variable domain is NAGVMQNPRHLVRRRGQEARLRCSPMKGHSHVYWYRQLPEEGLKFMVYLQKENIIDESGMPKERFSAEFPKEGPSILRIQQVVRGDSAAYFCASSPRPGIRDYNEQFFGPGTRLTVL.

A remark on this clone: The same CDR3 can be traced to other DNA sequences in this sample. This chain joins TRBV2 and TRBJ2-5; the D gene is possibly TRBD1 (5 bases). This CDR3 spans 12 amino acids. Germline lookup yields CDR1 SNHLY and CDR2 FYNNEI. V was pared by 6 bases and J by 5 bases, with 10 bases between. Here the CDR3 reads CASRGLQETQYF. The CDR3 nucleotides are TGTGCCAGCAGGGGGCTGCAGGAGACCCAGTACTTC.

The rearrangement links TRBV11-2 to TRBJ2-7; D uncertain. Trimming took 3 bases from V and 6 from J, leaving 6 bases between them. Germline V gives CDR1 SGHAT, CDR2 FQNNGV. This CDR3 has 11 amino acids. The CDR3 spells CASSFSGEQYF. CDR3 DNA: TGTGCCAGCAGCTTCTCGGGCGAGCAGTACTTC. The full variable domain, completed using reference TRBV11-2 and TRBJ2-7, is EAGVAQSPRYKIIEKRQSVAFWCNPISGHATLYWYQQILGQGPKLLIQFQNNGVVDDSQLPKDRFSAERLKGVDSTLKIQPAKLEDSAVYLCASSFSGEQYFGPGTRLTVT.

The chain combines TRBV5-8 with TRBJ1-4; 7 bases fit TRBD1. The CDR3 is made up of 15 amino acids. In germline, CDR1 is SGHTS, CDR2 YDEGEE. The V segment lost 4 bases and the J segment 6 bases; nucleotides outside the gene matches: 9. The CDR3 DNA is TGTGCCAGCAGCGAGAACAGGGGCTGGGATGAAAAACTGTTTTTT. This codes for CASSENRGWDEKLFF.

This chain joins TRBV7-9 and TRBJ2-5; 9 nucleotides match TRBD1. TRBJ2-7 explains the end of the DNA better; the J call may be wrong. CDR1 SEHNR and CDR2 FQNEAQ come from the germline V gene (reference sequence). This CDR3 is built from 14 residues. The CDR3 loop reads CASSLFDRGSEQYF. The CDR3 region has the DNA TGTGCCAGCAGCCTCTTCGACAGGGGGTCCGAGCAGTACTTC.

This rearrangement joins TRBV29-1 to TRBJ2-3, with a weak D call TRBD2 (5 bases). This CDR3 has 11 residues. Trimming removed 7 bases at V and 3 bases at J, with 8 bases between. Germline CDR1 SQVTM, CDR2 ANQGSEA. The CDR3: CSGGLTDTQYF. DNA for the CDR3: TGCAGCGGCGGACTTACAGATACGCAGTATTTT.

The chain couples TRBV7-9 to TRBJ2-1; D is possibly TRBD1 or TRBD2 (6 bases each). This CDR3 has 15 amino acids. With 0 bases removed from V and 2 bases from J, the gap between germline ends came to 8 bases. CDR1 is SEHNR and CDR2 is FQNEAQ in the germline V gene (reference sequence). The chain's CDR3 is CASSLAGGPYNEQFF. DNA of the CDR3: TGTGCCAGCAGCTTAGCAGGGGGGCCCTACAATGAGCAGTTCTTC.

The chain is built from TRBV11-1 and TRBJ2-3; D not certain. Per germline, CDR1 SGHAT and CDR2 FQDESV (reference sequence). Trimming removed 1 base at V and 1 base at J, with 15 bases between. CDR3 length equals 17 residues. The CDR3 here is CASSLERIPMGTDTQYF. The CDR3 bases are TGTGCCAGCAGCTTAGAAAGGATACCCATGGGCACAGATACGCAGTATTTT.

The genes are TRBV2 and TRBJ2-7; D possibly uses TRBD1 or TRBD2 (5 bases each). Trimming took 3 bases from V and 8 from J, leaving 11 bases between them. The CDR3 extends over 12 amino acids. CDR1 is SNHLY, CDR2 FYNNEI, per germline. The CDR3 here is CASSEGRYKQYF. The CDR3 DNA follows: TGTGCCAGCAGTGAGGGACGTTACAAGCAGTACTTC. Using reference TRBV2 and TRBJ2-7 for the parts outside the CDR3, the full variable domain is EPEVTQTPSHQVTQMGQEVILRCVPISNHLYFYWYRQILGQKVEFLVSFYNNEISEKSEIFDDQFSVERPDGSNFTLKIRSTKLEDSAMYFCASSEGRYKQYFGPGTRLTVT.